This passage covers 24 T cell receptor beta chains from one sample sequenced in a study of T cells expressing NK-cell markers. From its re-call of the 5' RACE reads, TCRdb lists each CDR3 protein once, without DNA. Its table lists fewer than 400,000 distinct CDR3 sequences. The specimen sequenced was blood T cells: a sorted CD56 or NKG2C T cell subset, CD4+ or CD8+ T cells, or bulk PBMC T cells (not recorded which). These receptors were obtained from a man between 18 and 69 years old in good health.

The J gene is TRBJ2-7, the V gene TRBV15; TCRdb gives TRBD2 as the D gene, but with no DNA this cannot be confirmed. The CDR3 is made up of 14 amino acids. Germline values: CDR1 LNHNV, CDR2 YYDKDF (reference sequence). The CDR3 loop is CATSRARGAYEQYF.

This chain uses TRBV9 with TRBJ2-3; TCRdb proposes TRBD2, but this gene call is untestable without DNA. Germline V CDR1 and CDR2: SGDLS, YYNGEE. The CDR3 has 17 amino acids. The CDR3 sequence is CASSKGLSGGAPDTQYF.

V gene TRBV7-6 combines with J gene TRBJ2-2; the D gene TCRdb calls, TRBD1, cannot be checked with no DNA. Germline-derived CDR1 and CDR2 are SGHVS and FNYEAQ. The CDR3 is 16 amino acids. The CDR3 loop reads CASSPSGTTTSGELFF.

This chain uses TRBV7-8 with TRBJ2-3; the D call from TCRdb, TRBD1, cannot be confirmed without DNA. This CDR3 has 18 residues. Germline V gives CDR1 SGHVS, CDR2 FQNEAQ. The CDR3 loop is CASSPRGQARALTDTQYF.

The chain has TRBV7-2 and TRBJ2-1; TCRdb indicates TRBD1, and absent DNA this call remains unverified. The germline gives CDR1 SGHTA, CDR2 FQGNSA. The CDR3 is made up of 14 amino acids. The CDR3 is CASSPLGPIAEQFF.

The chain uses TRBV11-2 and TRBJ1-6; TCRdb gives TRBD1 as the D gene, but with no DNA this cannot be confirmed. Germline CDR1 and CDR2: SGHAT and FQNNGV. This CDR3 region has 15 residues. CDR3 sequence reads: CASSAGNLGSSPLHF.

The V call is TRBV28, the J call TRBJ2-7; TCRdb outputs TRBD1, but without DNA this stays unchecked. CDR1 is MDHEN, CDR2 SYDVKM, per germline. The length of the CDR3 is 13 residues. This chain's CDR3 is CASSGQESYEQYF. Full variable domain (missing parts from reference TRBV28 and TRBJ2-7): DVKVTQSSRYLVKRTGEKVFLECVQDMDHENMFWYRQDPGLGLRLIYFSYDVKMKEKGDIPEGYSVSREKKERFSLILESASTNQTSMYLCASSGQESYEQYFGPGTRLTVT.

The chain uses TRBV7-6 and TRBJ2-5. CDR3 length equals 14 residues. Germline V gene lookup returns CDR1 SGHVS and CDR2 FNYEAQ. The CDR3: CASSLALYVKTQYF.

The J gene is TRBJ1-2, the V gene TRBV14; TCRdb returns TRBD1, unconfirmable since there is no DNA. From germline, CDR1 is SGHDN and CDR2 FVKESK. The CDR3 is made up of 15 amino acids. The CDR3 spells CASSLIYRANYGYTF. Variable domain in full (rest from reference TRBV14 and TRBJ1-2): EAGVTQFPSHSVIEKGQTVTLRCDPISGHDNLYWYRRVMGKEIKFLLHFVKESKQDESGMPNNRFLAERTGGTYSTLKVQPAELEDSGVYFCASSLIYRANYGYTFGSGTRLTVV.

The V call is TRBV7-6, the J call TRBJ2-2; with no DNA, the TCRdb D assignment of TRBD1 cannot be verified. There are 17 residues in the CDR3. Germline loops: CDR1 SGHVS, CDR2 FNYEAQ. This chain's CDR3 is CASSLRGGASATGELFF.

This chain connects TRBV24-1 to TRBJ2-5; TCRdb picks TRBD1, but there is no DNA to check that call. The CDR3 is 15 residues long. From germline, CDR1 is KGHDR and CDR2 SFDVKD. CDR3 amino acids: CATSDPQRFQETQYF.

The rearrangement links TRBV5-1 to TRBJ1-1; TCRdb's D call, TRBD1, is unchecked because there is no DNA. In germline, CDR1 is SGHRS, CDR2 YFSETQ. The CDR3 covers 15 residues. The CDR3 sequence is CASSGGQGRNTEAFF. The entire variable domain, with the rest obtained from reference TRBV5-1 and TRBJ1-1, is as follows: KAGVTQTPRYLIKTRGQQVTLSCSPISGHRSVSWYQQTPGQGLQFLFEYFSETQRNKGNFPGRFSGRQFSNSRSEMNVSTLELGDSALYLCASSGGQGRNTEAFFGQGTRLTVV.

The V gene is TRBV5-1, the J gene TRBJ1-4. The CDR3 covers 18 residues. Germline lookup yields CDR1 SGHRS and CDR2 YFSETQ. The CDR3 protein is CASSLRQGPLRGAEKLFF.

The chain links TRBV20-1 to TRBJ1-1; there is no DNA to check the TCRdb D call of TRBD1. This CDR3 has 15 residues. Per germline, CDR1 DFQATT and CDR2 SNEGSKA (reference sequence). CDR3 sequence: CSAFNAGTGVAEAFF.

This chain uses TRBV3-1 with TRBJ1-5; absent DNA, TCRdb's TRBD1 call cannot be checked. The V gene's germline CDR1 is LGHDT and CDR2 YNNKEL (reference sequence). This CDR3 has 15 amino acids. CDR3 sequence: CASSQDFRGNQPQHF.

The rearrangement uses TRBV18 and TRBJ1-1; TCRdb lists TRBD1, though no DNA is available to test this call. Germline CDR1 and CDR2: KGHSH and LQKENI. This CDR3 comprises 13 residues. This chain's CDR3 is CASSPRTGREAFF.

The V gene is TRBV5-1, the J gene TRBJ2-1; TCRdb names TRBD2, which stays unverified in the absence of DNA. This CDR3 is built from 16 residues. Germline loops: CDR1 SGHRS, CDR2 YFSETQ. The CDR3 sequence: CASSWLLAGVSSEQFF. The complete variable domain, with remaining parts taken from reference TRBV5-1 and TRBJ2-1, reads KAGVTQTPRYLIKTRGQQVTLSCSPISGHRSVSWYQQTPGQGLQFLFEYFSETQRNKGNFPGRFSGRQFSNSRSEMNVSTLELGDSALYLCASSWLLAGVSSEQFFGPGTRLTVL.

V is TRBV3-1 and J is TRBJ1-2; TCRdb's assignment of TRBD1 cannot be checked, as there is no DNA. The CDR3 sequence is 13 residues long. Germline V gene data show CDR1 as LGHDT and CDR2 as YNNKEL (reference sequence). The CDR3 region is CASRSTGLGGYTF.

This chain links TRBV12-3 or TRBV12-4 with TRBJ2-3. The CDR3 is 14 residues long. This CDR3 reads CASSFGLASDTQYF.

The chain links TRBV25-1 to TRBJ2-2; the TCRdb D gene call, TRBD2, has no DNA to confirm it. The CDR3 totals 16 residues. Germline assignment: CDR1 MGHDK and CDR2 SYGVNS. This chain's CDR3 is CASSESRTSEPGELFF.

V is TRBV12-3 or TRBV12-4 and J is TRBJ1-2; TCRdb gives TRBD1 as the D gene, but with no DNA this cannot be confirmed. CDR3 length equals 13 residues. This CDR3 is CASRIQGSYGYTF.

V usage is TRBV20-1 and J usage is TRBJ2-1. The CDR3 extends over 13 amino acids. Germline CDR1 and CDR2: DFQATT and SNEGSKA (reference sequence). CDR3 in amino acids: CSARDYLRNEQFF.

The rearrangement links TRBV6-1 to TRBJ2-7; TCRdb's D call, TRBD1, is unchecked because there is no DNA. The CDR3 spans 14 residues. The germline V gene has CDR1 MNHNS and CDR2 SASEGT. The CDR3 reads CASSNKGQTYEQYF.

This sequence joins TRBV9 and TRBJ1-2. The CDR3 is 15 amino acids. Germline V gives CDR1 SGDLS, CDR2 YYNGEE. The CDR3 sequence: CASSVDGRYSYGYTF.